This TCR beta chain was found in a study of regulatory T cells in long-lasting Graves disease (dated by TCRdb to the early 2020s). Context from the whole study: Antithyroid drugs had been taken for less than 3 months by newly diagnosed Graves' disease patients. Patients with persistent Graves' disease were compared with patients with newly diagnosed Graves' disease using TCR sequencing and RNA sequencing of peripheral blood. The study took place in China and was registered as a clinical trial. A total of some 35 samples underwent TCR sequencing, from 13 patients with persistent Graves' disease and roughly 20 patients with newly diagnosed Graves' disease.

The paper's findings and limits, for the study overall: A larger number of public clonotypes was shared among persistent patients (around 3,000) than among newly diagnosed patients (approximately 1,000). Peripheral blood alone was examined, since thyroid tissue, which constituted the primary lesion, could not be accessed. The authors acknowledged the small sample size as a limitation that may reduce accuracy. Lower TCR Shannon entropy and fewer highly expanded clones were observed in persistent Graves' disease patients than in newly diagnosed patients, which suggested clonal expansion. TRBV28, TRBJ1-2 and TRBJ2-5 were preferentially used in persistent disease, while TRBV20-1 and TRBJ2-1 were favored in newly diagnosed disease. Only the TCR beta chain was sequenced and analyzed.

Library construction relied on multiplex PCR. TCRdb lists the instrument as Illumina HiSeq 4000. CDR3 regions were amplified by Arm-PCR with iRepertoire HTBI primers to construct TCR beta libraries. Before sequencing, the PCR products underwent gel purification. Turning to the authors' computational methods: Gene usage analysis of CDR3 amino acid clonotypes used the approximately 56 TRBV and 12 to 15 TRBJ segments found across samples. COPE and FqMerger were used to merge the filtered high-quality paired reads into contigs. BLAST was used to align contigs to the IMGT TRBV, TRBD and TRBJ reference genes, and CDR3 was defined following IMGT. Highly expanded clones were defined as clonotypes with a frequency above 0.1%. Repertoire diversity was measured by Shannon entropy, and V-J evenness by the Gini coefficient. Clonotypes shared by more than one individual were considered public. TCRdb took the public reads, trimmed them with fastp at Q25, ran MiXCR for clone calling and kept in-frame beta chains. Each CDR3 protein appears once, grouped with its most common genes and DNA. TCRdb, not the original authors, processed these V and J calls. This sample holds more than 450,000 distinct CDR3 sequences; roughly 17% were observed only once. The top ten constitute 10% to 15% of the sample.

Sequences SGHRS (CDR1) and YFSETQ (CDR2) are obtained from the germline V gene. From the cysteine through the phenylalanine, the CDR3 covers 16 amino acids. Only CDR3 DNA is held: 48 bases, read in frame from base 1. V has 3 bases trimmed and J has 0 bases trimmed; junction bases matching no gene number 6. What this sample's time point label stands for: newly diagnosed GD, antithyroid drugs for less than 3 months. For both TCR sequencing and RNA sequencing, RNA was extracted from PBMCs in TRIzol. The diagnosis of Graves' disease followed American Thyroid Association guidelines. The patients came from an endocrinology department in Xi'an, China. Each patient gave roughly 8.4 milliliters of peripheral blood, collected in an EDTA anticoagulant tube. PBMCs were isolated by Ficoll Paque Plus density gradient separation without further T cell sorting. An Agilent 2100 Bioanalyzer and agarose gel were used to check RNA quality, while a NanoDrop 2000 measured RNA concentration.

With respect to this clonotype: Its antigen remains undetermined. No base quality values were provided; no much bigger clone lies one nucleotide off.

The same sample was also studied in work on T cells in Graves' hyperthyroidism and ophthalmopathy. That second report states: Graves' hyperthyroidism was defined as stable when no progression to ophthalmopathy occurred over 18 months of follow-up. Hyperthyroidism patients were newly diagnosed, had a disease duration of under 2 months, and were aged 18 to 65 years. The study excluded patients with uncontrolled infections, other autoimmune diseases, pregnancy or lactation. Diagnoses were established on the basis of clinical symptoms, serum thyroxine and TRAb, thyroid ultrasound, and orbital computed tomography. For the first round of RT-PCR on the TCR CDR3, the HTBI primer set was used together with the Qiagen OneStep RT-PCR kit. Most expanded thyroid clonotypes (frequency above 0.001) were also detected in blood, a finding suggesting that blood repertoires may reflect thyroid immune responses. In cross-validation, a model built on a 13 V-J signature told ophthalmopathy apart from stable hyperthyroidism with just under 90% sensitivity and about 81% specificity, and in testing the same model reached 80%/75%. During validation, the model predicted progression to ophthalmopathy a median of about 6.3 months ahead of onset, with around 70% sensitivity and 72% to 85% specificity. TCR V-J signatures able to tell the groups apart were searched for in a discovery cohort of some 100 patients, of whom 40 to 45 had Graves' ophthalmopathy and roughly 58 had stable Graves' hyperthyroidism. Whether ophthalmopathy could be predicted prospectively was tested in an independent validation cohort made up of roughly 20 hyperthyroidism patients plus 17 patients who later progressed to ophthalmopathy. The roughly 94 discovery patients were randomly split 7:3 into training and test sets. Thyroid tissue and blood T-cell repertoires from more than five Graves' hyperthyroidism patients were also compared in the study. After sampling, hyperthyroidism patients received methimazole starting at 30 mg daily, and ophthalmopathy patients received high-dose intravenous methylprednisolone. Libraries were constructed in a second round of multiplex PCR, after which size selection and purification were carried out. Paired-end sequencing of the libraries was performed with 100 bp reads on an Illumina HiSeq2000. Raw data were processed with SOAPnuke, discarding reads with adapters, uncalled bases, mean Phred below 15, or no exact constant-primer or identifier match. COPE v1.2.5 was used to merge high-quality paired reads, and clonotypes were defined as unique nucleotide sequences. Clonotypes were aligned to IMGT TRBV, TRBD and TRBJ reference segments using MiTCR v1.1. The analysis was restricted to V-J combinations with a frequency above 0.0001, which together covered roughly 99% of the repertoires. The TCS score was defined as the ratio of F50 (clonal expansion) to E x V (chaos), calculated using BLOSUM62-based TCRdist between CDR3 peptides within each V-J. Welch's t-statistics and random forest reduced roughly 500 V-J features to 13, which were used in a naive Bayes classifier (R e1071). Sample size was not statistically predetermined, and investigators were not blinded to group allocation. The paper describes TCR Vbeta CDR3 sequencing of around 130 peripheral blood samples, made up of under 50 ophthalmopathy patients, approximately 73 hyperthyroidism patients and 17 progressor patients.

The sample was peripheral blood mononuclear cells (PBMCs), taken at new diagnosis, from a patient treated with antithyroid drugs. Recombination connected TRBV5-1 to TRBJ1-3; the central 7 bases match TRBD1. The receptor comes from a man in his forties with Graves disease. Donor details come from another sample of the same person, matched by shared clones. The CDR3 in this case is CASSSWDSSSGNTIYF. The DNA sequence reads TGCGCCAGCAGCTCCTGGGACAGCAGCTCTGGAAACACCATATATTTT.